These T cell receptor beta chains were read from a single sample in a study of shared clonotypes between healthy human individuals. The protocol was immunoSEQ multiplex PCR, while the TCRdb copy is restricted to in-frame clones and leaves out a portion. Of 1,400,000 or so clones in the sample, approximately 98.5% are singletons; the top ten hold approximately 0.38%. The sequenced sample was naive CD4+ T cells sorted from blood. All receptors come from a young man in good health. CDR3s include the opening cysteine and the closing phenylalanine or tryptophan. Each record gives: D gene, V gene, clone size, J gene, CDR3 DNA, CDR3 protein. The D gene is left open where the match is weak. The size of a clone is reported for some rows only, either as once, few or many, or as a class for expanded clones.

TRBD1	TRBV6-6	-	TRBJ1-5	TGTGCCAGCAGTAATGGACAGGGTCGGTCAAATCAGCCCCAGCATTTT	CASSNGQGRSNQPQHF
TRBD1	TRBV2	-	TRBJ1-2	TGTGCCAGCAGTGAGAAGACAGGGGCCTATGGCTACACCTTC	CASSEKTGAYGYTF
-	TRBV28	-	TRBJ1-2	TGTGCCACCGGACAGAACTATGGCTACACCTTC	CATGQNYGYTF
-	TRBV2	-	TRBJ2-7	TGTGCCAGCAGTGAACAGGGGAGGCAGTACTTC	CASSEQGRQYF
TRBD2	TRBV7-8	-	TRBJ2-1	TGTGCCAGCAGCTCCCGACTAGCGTCCTCCTACAATGAGCAGTTCTTC	CASSSRLASSYNEQFF
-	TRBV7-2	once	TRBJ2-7	TGTGCCAGCAGCTTAGTCCGCGGGCGTTCCTACGAGCAGTACTTC	CASSLVRGRSYEQYF
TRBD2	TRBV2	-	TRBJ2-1	TGTGCCAGCAATTGGGCAGGGGCAGCTAGCGGGAGTTGGGGAGAGCAGTTCTTC	CASNWAGAASGSWGEQFF
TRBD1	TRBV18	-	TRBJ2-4	TGTGCCAGCTCACCTGGGACAGGGGTCAACATTCAGTACTTC	CASSPGTGVNIQYF
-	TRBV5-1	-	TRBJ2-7	TGCGCCAGCAGCTTGGCCGAGTCCTCCTACGAGCAGTACTTC	CASSLAESSYEQYF
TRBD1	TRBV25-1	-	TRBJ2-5	TGTGCCAGCAGTTATACGGACAGGGAAGAGACCCAGTACTTC	CASSYTDREETQYF
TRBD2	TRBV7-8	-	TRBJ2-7	TGTGCCAGCAGCGATGGACTAGCGGGAGTGCGCGAGCAGTACTTC	CASSDGLAGVREQYF
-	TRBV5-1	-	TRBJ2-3	TGCGCCAGCAGCTCACTCCCTAGCACAGATACGCAGTATTTT	CASSSLPSTDTQYF
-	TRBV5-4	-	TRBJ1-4	TGTGCCAGCAGCCCCCAACATAGTGAAAAACTGTTTTTT	CASSPQHSEKLFF
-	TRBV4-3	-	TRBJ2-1	TGCGCCAGCAGCCTAACCGGGACTGAGCAGTTCTTC	CASSLTGTEQFF
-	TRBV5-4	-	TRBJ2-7	TGTGCCAGCAGCTTTTCCGGGTCCAACGAGCAGTACTTC	CASSFSGSNEQYF
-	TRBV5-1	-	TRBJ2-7	TGCGCCAGCAGCTTGGCTGCGGGAAACTCCTACGAGCAGTACTTC	CASSLAAGNSYEQYF
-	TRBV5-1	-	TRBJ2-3	TGCGCCAGCAGCTTGGAATCTCCTGATACGCAGTATTTT	CASSLESPDTQYF
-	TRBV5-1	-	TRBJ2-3	TGCGCCAGCAGCCCATCAGGGGCAGGGACAGATACGCAGTATTTT	CASSPSGAGTDTQYF
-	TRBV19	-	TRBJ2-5	TGTGCCAGTAGTATTTCAGGGCAAGAGACCCAGTACTTC	CASSISGQETQYF
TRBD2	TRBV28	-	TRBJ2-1	TGTGCCAGCAGTTCCCCGGGGGGGGTTTCCTACAATGAGCAGTTCTTC	CASSSPGGVSYNEQFF
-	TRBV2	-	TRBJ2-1	TGTGCCAGCAGTGAAGCGAGAGTGGGCTATGAGCAGTTCTTC	CASSEARVGYEQFF
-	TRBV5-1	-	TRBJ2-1	TGCGCCAGCAGACCAGGGGCAGGGCTTTACAATGAGCAGTTCTTC	CASRPGAGLYNEQFF
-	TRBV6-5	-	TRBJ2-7	TGTGCCAGCAGTTACTCGGAGGTCGGGTTCGGGGAGCAGTACTTC	CASSYSEVGFGEQYF
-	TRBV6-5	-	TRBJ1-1	TGTGCCAGCAGTGCGGACATGAAGGGCACTGAAGCTTTCTTT	CASSADMKGTEAFF
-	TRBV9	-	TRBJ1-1	TGTGCCAGCAGCGTAGTACAGCAGAACACTGAAGCTTTCTTT	CASSVVQQNTEAFF
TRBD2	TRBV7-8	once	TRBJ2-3	TGTGCCAGCAGTTCACTAGCGGGAGGAGCGACAGATACGCAGTATTTT	CASSSLAGGATDTQYF
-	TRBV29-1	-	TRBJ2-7	TGCAGCGTTGACTGGGGAGCCGAGCAGTACTTC	CSVDWGAEQYF
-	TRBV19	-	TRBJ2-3	TGTGCCAGCGGGAAGGCGGGCACAGATACGCAGTATTTT	CASGKAGTDTQYF
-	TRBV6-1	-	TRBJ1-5	TGTGCCAGTAAGCTCTGGGGCAATCAGCCCCAGCATTTT	CASKLWGNQPQHF
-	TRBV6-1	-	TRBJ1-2	TGTGCCAGCAGTGAACGCGTAGGAAGGGCTACTTATGGCTACACCTTC	CASSERVGRATYGYTF
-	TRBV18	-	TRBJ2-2	TGTGCCAGCTCACCCTGGCGGGAGAACACCGGGGAGCTGTTTTTT	CASSPWRENTGELFF
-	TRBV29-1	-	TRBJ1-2	TGCAGCGTTACGGCAGGGCCCTATGGCTACACCTTC	CSVTAGPYGYTF
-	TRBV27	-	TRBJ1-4	TGTGCCAGCGGCGCTTGGGGCAGAGCTAATGAAAAACTGTTTTTT	CASGAWGRANEKLFF
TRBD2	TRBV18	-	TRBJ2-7	TGTGCCAGCTCACCAGCGGGAGTGTTCTACGAGCAGTACTTC	CASSPAGVFYEQYF
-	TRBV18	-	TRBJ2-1	TGTGCCAGCTCACCGGAGGGCAATGAGCAGTTCTTC	CASSPEGNEQFF
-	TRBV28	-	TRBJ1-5	TGTGCCAGCAGTTCCCCATTGGGGCAGGGGATAAGCAATCAGCCCCAGCATTTT	CASSSPLGQGISNQPQHF
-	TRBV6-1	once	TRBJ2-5	TGTGCCAGCAGTGAGAGGGGTCGGGAGACCCAGTACTTC	CASSERGRETQYF
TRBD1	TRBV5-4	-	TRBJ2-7	TGTGCCAGCAGCGCCCCGGGACAGGGGTTTTACGAGCAGTACTTC	CASSAPGQGFYEQYF
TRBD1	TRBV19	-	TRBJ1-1	TGTGCCAGTAGCCTGGACAGGGAGTCTGAAGCTTTCTTT	CASSLDRESEAFF
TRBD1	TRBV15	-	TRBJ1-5	TGTGCCACCAGCCACAACGCAGGGGGGCAGCCCCAGCATTTT	CATSHNAGGQPQHF
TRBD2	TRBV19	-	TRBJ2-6	TGTGCCAGTAGTATCAGGTATGGGGGGAGGGCTGGGGCCAACGTCCTGACTTTC	CASSIRYGGRAGANVLTF
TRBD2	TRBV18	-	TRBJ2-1	TGTGCCAGCTCACATACCGTGAGTGTCGCGGGAGCCTACAATGAGCAGTTCTTC	CASSHTVSVAGAYNEQFF
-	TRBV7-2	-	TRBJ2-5	TGTGCCAGCAGCTTTGGTAGCGGCCAAGAGACCCAGTACTTC	CASSFGSGQETQYF
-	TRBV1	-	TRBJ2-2	TGCACCAGCAGCCAAGAAATGGCACCCGGCAGAGCCACCGGGGAGCTGTTTTTT	CTSSQEMAPGRATGELFF
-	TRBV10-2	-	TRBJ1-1	TGCGCCTCACTAGGGGACACTGAAGCTTTCTTT	CASLGDTEAFF
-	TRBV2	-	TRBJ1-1	TGTGCCAGCAGTCGACAGGTCTCCTTTGAAGCTTTCTTT	CASSRQVSFEAFF
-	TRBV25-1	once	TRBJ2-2	TGTGCCAGCAGGCAGAACACCGGGGAGCTGTTTTTT	CASRQNTGELFF
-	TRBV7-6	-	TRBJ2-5	TGTGCCAGCAGCTTAGTCGGGCAGGGCCAAGAGACCCAGTACTTC	CASSLVGQGQETQYF
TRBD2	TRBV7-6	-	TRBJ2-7	TGTGCCAGCAGCTTAGCAACTAGCGGGACATACGAGCAGTACTTC	CASSLATSGTYEQYF
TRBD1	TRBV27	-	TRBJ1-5	TGTGCCAGCAGTTTCGGTCAGGGGGCGTCTCAGCCCCAGCATTTT	CASSFGQGASQPQHF
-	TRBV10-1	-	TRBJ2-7	TGCGCCAGCAGTGAGTTGCCGACCCAAGGGGAGCAGTACTTC	CASSELPTQGEQYF
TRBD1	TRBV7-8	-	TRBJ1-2	TGTGCCAGCAGCTTAGGGTCCCCTGACAGGGGAGATGGCTACACCTTC	CASSLGSPDRGDGYTF
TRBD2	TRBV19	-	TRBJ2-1	TGTGCCAGTAGTATAGATACGGGACTAGCGGGAACAAAGCAGTTCTTC	CASSIDTGLAGTKQFF
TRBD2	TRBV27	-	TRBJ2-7	TGTGCTACCAAAGAGAGCGGGAGGAACCACTACGAGCAGTACTTC	CATKESGRNHYEQYF
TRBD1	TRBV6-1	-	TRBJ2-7	TGTGCCAGCTCATCCGACAGGGGGGTTTCGTACGAGCAGTACTTC	CASSSDRGVSYEQYF
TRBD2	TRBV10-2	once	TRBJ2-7	TGCGCCAGCAGGGAGACTAGCAGGTACGAGCAGTACTTC	CASRETSRYEQYF
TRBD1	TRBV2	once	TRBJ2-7	TGTGCCAGCATACGCCAGGGGGCGACGATCGTGGACGAGCAGTACTTC	CASIRQGATIVDEQYF
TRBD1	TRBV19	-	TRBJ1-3	TGTGCCAGCCGGACAGGCTTACCCCTCTCTGGAAACACCATATATTTT	CASRTGLPLSGNTIYF
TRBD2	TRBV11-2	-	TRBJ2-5	TGTGCCAGCAGCTTAGGGACTAGCGGGAGGGCCCAAGAGACCCAGTACTTC	CASSLGTSGRAQETQYF